The entry that follows covers one TCR beta chain sequence. Germline values: CDR1 LGHNT, CDR2 FRNRAP. There are 16 residues in the CDR3. The V and J ends lost 5 bases and 7 bases, in that order; junction bases with no gene match: 14. Original analysis: Reference gene primer amplification gave nucleated cell count estimates. Assay: immunoSEQ multiplex PCR; the TCRdb copy retains only in-frame clones and omits some. That table gives V, J and clone size, and the DNA gave D and trimming. Of 150,000 to 200,000 clones listed, 70% to 90% are singletons. This record belongs to a study of blood T cell repertoires in COVID-19.

This chain connects TRBV12-5 to TRBJ1-2; 9 nucleotides match TRBD1. Sequenced sample: peripheral blood. The receptor was isolated from a human donor with active or convalescent COVID-19. The donor label of this sample is uncertain. The CDR3 reads CASGILTGGTLLGYTF. The CDR3 DNA follows: TGTGCTAGTGGTATTCTAACAGGGGGCACCTTACTTGGCTACACCTTC.